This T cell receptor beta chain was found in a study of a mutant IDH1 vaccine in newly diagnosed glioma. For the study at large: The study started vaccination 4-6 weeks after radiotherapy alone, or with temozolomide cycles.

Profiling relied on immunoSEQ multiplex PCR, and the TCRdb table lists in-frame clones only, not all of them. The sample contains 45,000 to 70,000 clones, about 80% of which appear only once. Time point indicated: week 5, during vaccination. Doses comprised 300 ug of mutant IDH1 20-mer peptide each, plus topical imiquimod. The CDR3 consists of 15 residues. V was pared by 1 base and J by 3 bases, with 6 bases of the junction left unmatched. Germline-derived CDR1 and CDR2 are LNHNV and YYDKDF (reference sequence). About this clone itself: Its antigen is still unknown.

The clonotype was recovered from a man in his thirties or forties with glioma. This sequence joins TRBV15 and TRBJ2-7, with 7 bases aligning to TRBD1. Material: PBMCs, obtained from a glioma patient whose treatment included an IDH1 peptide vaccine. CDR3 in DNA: TGTGCCACCAGCAGAGGGGGGACAGATCTCTACGAGCAGTACTTC. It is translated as CATSRGGTDLYEQYF.